The T cell receptor beta chain under discussion was sequenced for a study of response to subunit inactivated influenza vaccine. Overall study findings and caveats: Only a handful of new T cells, the authors suggested, are recruited with each seasonal influenza vaccination.

As concerns this clonotype: Its antigen is not identified.

TCRdb re-analysed the RT-PCR reads in MiXCR, keeping a single row per CDR3 protein. The table includes about 530,000 distinct CDR3 sequences, 13% detected once. Germline assignment: CDR1 SQVTM and CDR2 ANQGSEA. This CDR3 is 14 amino acids long. Trimming stripped 5 bases from V and 0 bases from J, with 14 bases between. The TCR comes from a man in his fifties or sixties who received an inactivated influenza vaccine. The material sequenced was PBMCs from blood, taken roughly 45 days after vaccination. The V call is TRBV29-1, the J call TRBJ2-7; D is unclear. In DNA, the CDR3 is TGCAGCGTTACCTACACGGTGAGCTCCTACGAGCAGTACTTC. Amino acid sequence: CSVTYTVSSYEQYF.